This passage covers 21 T cell receptor beta chains from one sample sequenced in a study of cytomegalovirus exposure and HLA in healthy donors. Primers for the PCR totalled 60 Vbeta and 13 Jbeta. Sequenced by immunoSEQ multiplex PCR; TCRdb stores in-frame clones only, minus some. The sample yields about 230,000 clones, over 65% seen once. Sequencing was carried out using PBMCs. The receptors shown here come from a human donor in good health.

This chain connects TRBV28 to TRBJ2-7; 9 bases fit TRBD2. The V and J ends lost 5 bases and 3 bases, in that order; junction bases with no gene match: 14. CDR3 length: 17 residues. Looked up from germline, CDR1 is MDHEN and CDR2 is SYDVKM. The CDR3 loop reads CASSTTGGFSGSYEQYF. The CDR3 nucleotides are TGTGCCAGCAGTACGACCGGGGGGTTTAGCGGGAGCTACGAGCAGTACTTC. The entire variable domain, with the rest obtained from reference TRBV28 and TRBJ2-7, is as follows: DVKVTQSSRYLVKRTGEKVFLECVQDMDHENMFWYRQDPGLGLRLIYFSYDVKMKEKGDIPEGYSVSREKKERFSLILESASTNQTSMYLCASSTTGGFSGSYEQYFGPGTRLTVT.

The J gene is TRBJ2-1, the V gene TRBV7-6; D call uncertain. CDR3 length equals 14 residues. The germline V and J ends were trimmed by 6 bases and 8 bases, with 17 bases remaining between them. Germline V gene lookup returns CDR1 SGHVS and CDR2 FNYEAQ. CDR3 DNA sequence: TGTGCCAGCAGGACGTATAGCCCTCGGGATGAGCAGTTCTTC. Its protein product is CASRTYSPRDEQFF.

Remarks on this clone: The junction shows a germline mismatch at one end, possibly a read error. The CDR3 coding sequence is TGCAGCGTGGAAGGGACTAGCGGCACAGATACGCAGTATTTT. The encoded protein is CSVEGTSGTDTQYF. This sequence joins TRBV29-1 and TRBJ2-3; 10 bases line up with TRBD2. Germline lookup yields CDR1 SQVTM and CDR2 ANQGSEA. This CDR3 has 14 residues.

This clone was detected a few times. J is TRBJ1-2 and V is TRBV6-1; 7 bases line up with TRBD1. V was clipped by 8 bases and J by 2 bases; unmatched bases: 8. CDR1 MNHNS and CDR2 SASEGT come from the germline V gene. CDR3 length equals 14 residues. Written as DNA, the CDR3 is TGTGCCAGCCGTACCGGGACAGTCAACTATGGCTACACCTTC. Translating it yields CASRTGTVNYGYTF.

This chain joins TRBV27 and TRBJ2-6; no definite D call. Germline V gives CDR1 MNHEY, CDR2 SMNVEV (reference sequence). Trimming pared 3 bases from V and 0 bases from J, leaving 6 bases between. The CDR3 runs to 15 residues. This CDR3 is CASSFMSSGANVLTF. The CDR3 region has the DNA TGTGCCAGCAGTTTCATGTCCTCTGGGGCCAACGTCCTGACTTTC.

This chain uses TRBV7-2 with TRBJ1-2; TRBD1 might be the D (5 bases). This CDR3 is built from 13 residues. Between the trimmed V and J ends, which lost 2 bases and 5 bases, there was a span of 9 bases. The germline V gene has CDR1 SGHTA and CDR2 FQGNSA. Written as DNA, the CDR3 is TGTGCCAGCAGCTTACGCAGGGAATATGGCTACACCTTC. Encoded protein: CASSLRREYGYTF.

This clone has only a few counts. The V call is TRBV27, the J call TRBJ1-6; TRBD1 matches 7 bases. Germline V gene sequence: CDR1 MNHEY, CDR2 SMNVEV (reference sequence). This CDR3 has 16 amino acids. With V trimmed by 2 bases and J by 6 bases, 7 bases remained unmatched. The CDR3 DNA reads TGTGCCAGCAGTTTAACCTCCGGGACAGCTAATTCACCCCTCCACTTT. It specifies CASSLTSGTANSPLHF.

The chain uses TRBV4-3 and TRBJ2-5, with TRBD1 as a possible D gene (6 bases). This CDR3 region has 14 residues. The germline V gene has CDR1 LGHNA and CDR2 YSLEER. V lost 3 bases to trimming and J lost 2 bases, with 10 bases between them. The CDR3: CASSQLQGQETQYF. The CDR3 DNA sequence: TGCGCCAGCAGCCAGTTACAGGGTCAAGAGACCCAGTACTTC.

V is TRBV15 and J is TRBJ2-5; 8 positions agree with TRBD2. The DNA end is more similar to TRBJ2-7, so the J call may be wrong. The CDR3 is 16 amino acids. Germline lookup yields CDR1 LNHNV and CDR2 YYDKDF (reference sequence). CDR3 nucleotides: TGTGCCACCAGCAGAGATGGACTAGCCCTCCCCTACGAGCAGTACTTC. Translation gives CATSRDGLALPYEQYF.

The chain employs TRBV7-2 and TRBJ2-3, with 12 positions matching TRBD2. The CDR3 contains 16 residues. Germline V CDR1 and CDR2: SGHTA, FQGNSA. After removal of 3 bases from V and 4 bases from J, the junction contained 5 bases not matched to a gene. The CDR3 spells CASSLRTSGKSDTQYF. CDR3 nucleotides: TGTGCCAGCAGCTTGAGGACTAGCGGGAAGTCAGATACGCAGTATTTT.

The chain recombines TRBV7-6 with TRBJ2-7; the D gene is possibly TRBD2 (6 bases). The germline V and J ends were trimmed by 2 bases and 2 bases, with 19 bases remaining between them. The CDR3 consists of 17 residues. Per the germline V gene, CDR1 is SGHVS and CDR2 is FNYEAQ. The CDR3 here is CASSLTLRGRLAYEQYF. For the CDR3, the DNA is TGTGCCAGCAGCTTAACCCTTCGAGGGAGGCTCGCCTACGAGCAGTACTTC.

The CDR3 sequence: CASSLERGEQYF. Here the CDR3 DNA reads TGTGCCAGCAGCTTAGAGCGGGGCGAGCAGTACTTC. The chain employs TRBV7-8 and TRBJ2-7; 7 bases are shared with TRBD2. The germline V gene has CDR1 SGHVS and CDR2 FQNEAQ. V lost 1 base to trimming and J lost 6 bases; unmatched junction nucleotides: 0. There are 12 residues in the CDR3. The complete variable domain, with remaining parts taken from reference TRBV7-8 and TRBJ2-7, reads GAGVSQSPRYKVAKRGQDVALRCDPISGHVSLFWYQQALGQGPEFLTYFQNEAQLDKSGLPSDRFFAERPEGSVSTLKIQRTQQEDSAVYLCASSLERGEQYFGPGTRLTVT.

The rearrangement links TRBV19 to TRBJ2-7, with TRBD2 matching 12 bases. This CDR3 is built from 15 residues. The germline V gene encodes CDR1 LNHDA and CDR2 SQIVND (reference sequence). V was clipped by 7 bases and J by 2 bases; unmatched bases: 6. CDR3 nucleotides: TGTGCCAGTAAATGGGCTAGCGGGAGGGCCTACGAGCAGTACTTC. Protein product: CASKWASGRAYEQYF.

As DNA, the CDR3 is TGTGCCAGCAGTCCGCAGGGAGCGGGAAAATCCTACGAGCAGTACTTC. This translates into CASSPQGAGKSYEQYF. The genes are TRBV28 and TRBJ2-7, with 7 nucleotides matching TRBD2. The CDR3 sequence is 16 residues long. Germline trimming cut 5 bases from V and 1 base from J; bases unmatched to any gene: 11. CDR1 and CDR2 (germline): MDHEN, SYDVKM.

This clone was picked up one time. The chain uses TRBV27 and TRBJ2-7; D gene unclear. The ends were cut back, 5 bases at V and 0 bases at J, with 11 bases in the middle. Looked up from germline, CDR1 is MNHEY and CDR2 is SMNVEV (reference sequence). This CDR3 is 14 amino acids long. The CDR3 nucleotides read TGTGCCAGCAGTCCGGGTAGGTCCTCCTACGAGCAGTACTTC. It yields the protein CASSPGRSSYEQYF.

Regarding this clone: At one end, the junction sequence differs from germline, possibly due to a read error. The V and J genes are TRBV7-9 and TRBJ2-7; D possibly corresponds to TRBD1 (6 bases). The germline V gene encodes CDR1 SEHNR and CDR2 FQNEAQ (reference sequence). CDR3 size: 13 residues. CDR3 nucleotide sequence: TGTTCCAGCAGCCCCGGGACATCCTACGAGCAGTACTTC. It specifies CSSSPGTSYEQYF.

The J gene is TRBJ1-2, the V gene TRBV19; 11 positions agree with TRBD1. The CDR3 contains 16 residues. J gave up 5 bases and V 3 bases, and 8 bases lay outside the gene matches. Germline V CDR1 and CDR2: LNHDA, SQIVND (reference sequence). The CDR3 DNA sequence: TGTGCCAGTAGTATCCCCCGGGACAGGGGGAGTTATGGCTACACCTTC. It is translated as CASSIPRDRGSYGYTF. Combining the CDR3 with reference TRBV19 and TRBJ1-2 gives the whole variable domain DGGITQSPKYLFRKEGQNVTLSCEQNLNHDAMYWYRQDPGQGLRLIYYSQIVNDFQKGDIAEGYSVSREKKESFPLTVTSAQKNPTAFYLCASSIPRDRGSYGYTFGSGTRLTVV.

The rearrangement uses TRBV28 and TRBJ2-7; 7 nucleotides agree with TRBD2. V lost 4 bases and J lost 0; bases outside the gene matches: 6. CDR1 and CDR2 from the germline V gene are MDHEN and SYDVKM. The CDR3 length is 15 residues. CDR3 loop: CASSSAGRPSYEQYF. Here the CDR3 DNA reads TGTGCCAGCAGTTCTGCCGGGAGGCCCTCCTACGAGCAGTACTTC.

The gene calls are TRBV6-5 and TRBJ2-1; 7 nucleotides match TRBD1. The germline V gene has CDR1 MNHEY and CDR2 SVGAGI. V gave up 2 bases and J gave up 6 bases; unmatched junction bases: 4. This CDR3 spans 14 amino acids. CDR3 DNA: TGTGCCAGCAGTTACCTCACAGGGGTCAATGAGCAGTTCTTC. Translation gives CASSYLTGVNEQFF.

The genes are TRBV5-4 and TRBJ1-1; D not certain. Germline V CDR1 and CDR2: SGHNT, YYREEE (reference sequence). The length of the CDR3 is 11 residues. Deletions cut 0 bases from V and 8 bases from J, with 5 bases between. In DNA form, the CDR3 reads TGTGCCAGCAGCTTGGGCAGGGAAGCTTTCTTT. Protein product: CASSLGREAFF.

The chain has TRBV5-1 and TRBJ2-7, with D perhaps TRBD2 (6 bases). Germline-derived CDR1 and CDR2 are SGHRS and YFSETQ. This CDR3 has 14 residues. V dropped 5 bases and J dropped 4 bases, with 16 bases sitting between them. CDR3 bases: TGCGCCAGCAGAAGTCGGGGGAACCGTTACGAGCAGTACTTC. Its protein is CASRSRGNRYEQYF.